The entry below describes one TCR beta chain. The antigen remains undetermined. The CDR3 loop spans 15 amino acids. Germline loops: CDR1 MRHNA, CDR2 SNTAGT. Trimming at V came to 3 bases and at J to 0 bases, leaving 2 bases not matched to a gene. The data belong to a study of T cell responses to AZD1222 COVID-19 vaccine. The wider study: Second-dose timings of about 4 or about 12 weeks were pooled.

Whole-study results and caveats: Recipients of two AZD1222 doses showed rising Spike-specific TCR breadth and depth. The repertoires were collected only after the peak T cell response.

This table comes from immunoSEQ multiplex PCR, and its TCRdb copy is limited to in-frame clones, with some not included. The profile covers fewer than 150,000 clones, with 75% to 95% appearing a single time and 3.4% taken by the ten largest. The sequence derives from an adult in good health. Sample: peripheral blood, taken on day 0 of AZD1222 vaccination. J is TRBJ2-3 and V is TRBV6-4, with 8 bases that match TRBD2. The CDR3 spells CASSELADSTDTQYF. The CDR3 DNA is TGTGCCAGCAGTGAACTAGCGGATAGCACAGATACGCAGTATTTT.